This T cell receptor beta chain appears in the sequencing data of a study of T cells in Graves' hyperthyroidism and ophthalmopathy. Study as a whole: Peripheral blood was obtained at initial diagnosis, preceding any treatment.

From germline, CDR1 is DFQATT and CDR2 SNEGSKA (reference sequence). With 1 base clipped from V and 0 bases from J, the junction kept 2 bases outside the gene matches. This CDR3 contains 14 residues. This clonotype was counted many times. RNA transcripts provided the source from which TCR beta CDR3 regions were amplified. Using the HTBI primer set, a first-round RT-PCR was run on the TCR CDR3. TCRdb reprocessed the multiplex PCR reads with MiXCR, giving one entry per CDR3 protein. The top ten clones hold around a third of a sample with about 400,000 distinct CDR3 sequences, about 15% of them seen once. The PBMCs were sourced from fresh peripheral blood (10 ml).

Sequenced sample: blood. The sequence was obtained from a woman in her twenties or thirties with Graves' hyperthyroidism. The chain joins TRBV20-1 to TRBJ2-7, with 8 bases that match TRBD1. The CDR3 spells CSARATGGSYEQYF. CDR3 DNA: TGCAGTGCTAGAGCCACAGGGGGCTCCTACGAGCAGTACTTC.